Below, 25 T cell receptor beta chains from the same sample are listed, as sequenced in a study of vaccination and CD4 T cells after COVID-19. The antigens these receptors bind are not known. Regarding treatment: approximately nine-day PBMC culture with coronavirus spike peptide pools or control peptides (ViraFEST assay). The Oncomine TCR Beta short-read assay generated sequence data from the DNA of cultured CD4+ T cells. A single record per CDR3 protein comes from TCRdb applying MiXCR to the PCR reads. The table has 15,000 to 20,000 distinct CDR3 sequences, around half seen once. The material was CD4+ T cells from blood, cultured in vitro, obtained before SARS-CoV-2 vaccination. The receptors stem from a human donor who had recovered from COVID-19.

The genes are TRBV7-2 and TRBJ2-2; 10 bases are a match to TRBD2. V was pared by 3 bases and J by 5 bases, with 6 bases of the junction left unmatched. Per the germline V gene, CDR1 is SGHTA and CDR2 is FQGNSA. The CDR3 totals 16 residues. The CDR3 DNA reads TGTGCCAGCAGCTTTCTAGCGGGAGTTCTTACCGGGGAGCTGTTTTTT. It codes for CASSFLAGVLTGELFF.

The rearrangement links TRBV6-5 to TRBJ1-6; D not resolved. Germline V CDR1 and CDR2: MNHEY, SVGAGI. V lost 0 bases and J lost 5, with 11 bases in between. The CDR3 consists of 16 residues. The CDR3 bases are TGTGCCAGCAGTTACTCGTTTGCTGCGAATAATTCACCCCTCCACTTT. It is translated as CASSYSFAANNSPLHF.

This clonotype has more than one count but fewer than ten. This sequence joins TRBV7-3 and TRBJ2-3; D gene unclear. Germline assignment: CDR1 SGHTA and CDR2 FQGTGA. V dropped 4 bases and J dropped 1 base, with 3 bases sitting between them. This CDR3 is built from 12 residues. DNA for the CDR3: TGTGCCAGCAGCTCCGGCACAGATACGCAGTATTTT. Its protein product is CASSSGTDTQYF.

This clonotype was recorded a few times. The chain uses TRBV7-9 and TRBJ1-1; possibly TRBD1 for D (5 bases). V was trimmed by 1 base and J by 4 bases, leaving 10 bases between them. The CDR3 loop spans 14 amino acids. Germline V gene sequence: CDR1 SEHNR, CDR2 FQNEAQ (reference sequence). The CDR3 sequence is CASSLVGGATEAFF. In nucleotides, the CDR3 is TGTGCCAGCAGCTTAGTGGGTGGGGCCACTGAAGCTTTCTTT.

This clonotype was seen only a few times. The CDR3 spells CASSLTRSSYNSPLHF. The CDR3 nucleotides read TGTGCCAGCAGCTTAACGAGGAGCTCCTATAATTCACCCCTCCACTTT. This chain joins TRBV7-9 and TRBJ1-6; D is unclear. The CDR3 contains 16 residues. Per germline, CDR1 SEHNR and CDR2 FQNEAQ (reference sequence). Trimming left V 2 bases short and J 0 bases short, with 8 bases between. Drawing the rest from reference TRBV7-9 and TRBJ1-6, the complete variable domain is DTGVSQNPRHKITKRGQNVTFRCDPISEHNRLYWYRQTLGQGPEFLTYFQNEAQLEKSRLLSDRFSAERPKGSFSTLEIQRTEQGDSAMYLCASSLTRSSYNSPLHFGNGTRLTVT.

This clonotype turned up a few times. This chain's CDR3 is CATSSRHSINQPQHF. The CDR3 nucleotides are TGTGCCACCAGCAGCAGGCACAGTATCAATCAGCCCCAGCATTTT. V and J are TRBV15 and TRBJ1-5, with D hard to call. V was shortened by 3 bases and J by 3 bases, with 12 bases between the two germline ends. The CDR3 runs 15 residues. Germline-derived CDR1 and CDR2 are LNHNV and YYDKDF (reference sequence).

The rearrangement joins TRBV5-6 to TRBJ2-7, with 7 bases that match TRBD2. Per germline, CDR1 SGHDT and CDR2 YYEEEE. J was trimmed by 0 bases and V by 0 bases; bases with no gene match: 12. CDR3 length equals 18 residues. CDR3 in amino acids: CASSLGGGSGFISYEQYF. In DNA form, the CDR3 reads TGTGCCAGCAGCTTGGGCGGCGGTAGCGGGTTCATCTCCTACGAGCAGTACTTC.

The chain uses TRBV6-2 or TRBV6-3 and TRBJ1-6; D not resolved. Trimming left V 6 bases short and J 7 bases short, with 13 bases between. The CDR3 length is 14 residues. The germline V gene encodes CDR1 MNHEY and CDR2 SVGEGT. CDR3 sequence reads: CASSRGSVNSPLHF. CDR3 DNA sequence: TGTGCCAGCAGCCGTGGGTCTGTGAATTCACCCCTCCACTTT.

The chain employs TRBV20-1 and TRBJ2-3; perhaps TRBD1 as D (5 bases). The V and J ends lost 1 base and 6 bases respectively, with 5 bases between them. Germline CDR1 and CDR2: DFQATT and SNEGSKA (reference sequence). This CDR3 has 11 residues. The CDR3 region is CSARGQDTQYF. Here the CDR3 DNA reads TGCAGTGCTAGAGGACAGGATACGCAGTATTTT.

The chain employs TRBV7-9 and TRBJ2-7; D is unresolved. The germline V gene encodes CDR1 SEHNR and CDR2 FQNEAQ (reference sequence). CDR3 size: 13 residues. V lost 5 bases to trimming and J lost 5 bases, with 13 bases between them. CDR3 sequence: CASSNTPRNEQYF. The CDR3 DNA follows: TGTGCCAGCAGCAATACGCCTCGCAACGAGCAGTACTTC.

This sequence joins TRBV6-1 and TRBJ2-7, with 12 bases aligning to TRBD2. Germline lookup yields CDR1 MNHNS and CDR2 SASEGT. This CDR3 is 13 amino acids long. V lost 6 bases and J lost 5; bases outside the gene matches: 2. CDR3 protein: CASRLAGGNEQYF. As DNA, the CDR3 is TGTGCCAGCAGACTAGCGGGAGGTAACGAGCAGTACTTC.

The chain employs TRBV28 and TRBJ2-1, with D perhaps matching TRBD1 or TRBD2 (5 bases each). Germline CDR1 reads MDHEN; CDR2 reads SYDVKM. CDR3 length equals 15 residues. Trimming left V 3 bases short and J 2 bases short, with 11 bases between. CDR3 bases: TGTGCCAGCAGTTTTTGGGACCCCACCTACAATGAGCAGTTCTTC. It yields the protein CASSFWDPTYNEQFF.

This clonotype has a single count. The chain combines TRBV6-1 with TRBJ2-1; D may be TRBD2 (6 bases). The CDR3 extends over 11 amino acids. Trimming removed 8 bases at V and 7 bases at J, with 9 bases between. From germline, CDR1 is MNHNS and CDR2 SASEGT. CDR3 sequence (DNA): TGTGCCAGCCGGCGGGGTAATGAGCAGTTCTTC. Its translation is CASRRGNEQFF.

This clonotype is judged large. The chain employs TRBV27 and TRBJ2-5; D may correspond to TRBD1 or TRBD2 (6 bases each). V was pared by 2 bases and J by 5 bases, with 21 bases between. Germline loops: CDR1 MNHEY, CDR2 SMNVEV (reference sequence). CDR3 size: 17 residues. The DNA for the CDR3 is TGTGCCAGCAGTTTAACCACACCCGGCAGGGGAGGCGAGACCCAGTACTTC. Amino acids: CASSLTTPGRGGETQYF.

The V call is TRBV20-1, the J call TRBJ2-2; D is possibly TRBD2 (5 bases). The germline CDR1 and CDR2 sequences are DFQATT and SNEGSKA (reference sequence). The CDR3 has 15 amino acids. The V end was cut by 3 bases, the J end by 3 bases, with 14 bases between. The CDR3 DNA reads TGCAGTGCTAGTGAAGGAGGAAGGGACACCGGGGAGCTGTTTTTT. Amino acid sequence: CSASEGGRDTGELFF.

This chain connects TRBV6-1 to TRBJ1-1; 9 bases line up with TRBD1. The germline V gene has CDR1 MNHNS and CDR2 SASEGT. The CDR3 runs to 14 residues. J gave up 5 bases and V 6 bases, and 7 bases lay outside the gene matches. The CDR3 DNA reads TGTGCCAGCAGCCGGGACAGGGCTGAGACTGAAGCTTTCTTT. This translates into CASSRDRAETEAFF.

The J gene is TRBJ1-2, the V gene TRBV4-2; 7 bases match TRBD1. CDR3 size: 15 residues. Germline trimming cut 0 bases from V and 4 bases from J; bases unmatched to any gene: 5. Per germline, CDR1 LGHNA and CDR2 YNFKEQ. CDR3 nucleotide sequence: TGTGCCAGCAGCCAAGAAAGGGGGCGGATCTATGGCTACACCTTC. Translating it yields CASSQERGRIYGYTF.

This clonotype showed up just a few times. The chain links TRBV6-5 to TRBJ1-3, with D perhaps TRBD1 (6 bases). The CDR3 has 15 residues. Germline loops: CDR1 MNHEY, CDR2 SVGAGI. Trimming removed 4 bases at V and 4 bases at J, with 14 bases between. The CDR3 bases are TGTGCCAGCAGTTGGGGGGCCCCGGGAGGAAACACCATATATTTT. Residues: CASSWGAPGGNTIYF.

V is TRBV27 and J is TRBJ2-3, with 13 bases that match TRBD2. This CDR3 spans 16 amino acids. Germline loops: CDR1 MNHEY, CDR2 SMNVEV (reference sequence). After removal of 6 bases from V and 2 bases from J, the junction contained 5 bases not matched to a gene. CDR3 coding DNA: TGTGCCAGCAGGGGGACTAGCGGGATCCCCACAGATACGCAGTATTTT. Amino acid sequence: CASRGTSGIPTDTQYF.

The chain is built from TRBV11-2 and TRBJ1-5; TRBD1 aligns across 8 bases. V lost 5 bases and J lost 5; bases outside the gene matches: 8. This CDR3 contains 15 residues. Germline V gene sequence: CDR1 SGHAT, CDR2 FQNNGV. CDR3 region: CASSLTGERYQPQHF. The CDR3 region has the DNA TGTGCCAGCAGCCTGACAGGGGAAAGGTATCAGCCCCAGCATTTT.

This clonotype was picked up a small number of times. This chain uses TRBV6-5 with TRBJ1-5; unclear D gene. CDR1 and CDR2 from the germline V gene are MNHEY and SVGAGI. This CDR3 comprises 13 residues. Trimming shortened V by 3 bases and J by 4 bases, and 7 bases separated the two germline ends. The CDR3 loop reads CASSYDRNQPQHF. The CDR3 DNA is TGTGCCAGCAGTTATGACCGAAATCAGCCCCAGCATTTT.

As DNA, the CDR3 is TGTGCCAGCAGCTTAGAGCTACAACTCAATGAGCAGTTCTTC. Its translation is CASSLELQLNEQFF. This rearrangement joins TRBV7-8 to TRBJ2-1; the D is unclear. Trimming pared 1 base from V and 6 bases from J, leaving 10 bases between. Germline V CDR1 and CDR2: SGHVS, FQNEAQ. The CDR3 length is 14 residues.

CDR3 DNA: TGTGCCAGCGGACGGGGTGGAGATTACGAGCAGTACTTC. As protein: CASGRGGDYEQYF. This chain connects TRBV6-1 to TRBJ2-7, with D perhaps matching TRBD2 (5 bases). The CDR3 has 13 residues. V lost 8 bases, J lost 4 bases, and 15 bases lay in between. Germline CDR1 reads MNHNS; CDR2 reads SASEGT.

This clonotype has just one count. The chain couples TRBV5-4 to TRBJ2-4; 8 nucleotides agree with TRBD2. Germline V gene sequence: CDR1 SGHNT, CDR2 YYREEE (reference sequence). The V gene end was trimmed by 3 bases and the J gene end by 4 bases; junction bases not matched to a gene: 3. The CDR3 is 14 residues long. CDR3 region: CASSSGTSKNIQYF. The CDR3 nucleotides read TGTGCCAGCAGCTCAGGGACTAGTAAAAACATTCAGTACTTC.

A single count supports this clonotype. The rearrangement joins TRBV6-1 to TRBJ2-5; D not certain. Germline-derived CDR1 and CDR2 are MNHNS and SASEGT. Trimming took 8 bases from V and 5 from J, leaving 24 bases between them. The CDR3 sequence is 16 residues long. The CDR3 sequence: CASLAYGRGDSETQYF. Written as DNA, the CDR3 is TGTGCCAGCCTGGCGTACGGAAGAGGTGATTCGGAGACCCAGTACTTC.